This TCR beta chain was recovered during a study of Graves' ophthalmopathy and Graves' hyperthyroidism. Study summary: Hyperthyroidism counted as stable given no ophthalmopathy within 18 months of follow-up. Whole-study findings and limits: With 65% to 71% sensitivity and about 78% specificity, the model predicted ophthalmopathy progression.

Patients were excluded if they had other autoimmune diseases or uncontrolled infections, and likewise if pregnancy or lactation applied. About this clonotype: Its specificity is not known.

TCR beta CDR3 regions were amplified from RNA transcripts. HTBI primers were used in a first-round RT-PCR, which preceded a second-round multiplex PCR. Via MiXCR, TCRdb re-called the multiplex PCR reads, giving one row per CDR3 protein. The table records about 1.2 million distinct CDR3 sequences, roughly 35% of them present only once. V gave up 5 bases and J gave up 4 bases, with 17 bases separating them. Germline-derived CDR1 and CDR2 are LNHNV and YYDKDF (reference sequence). The length of the CDR3 is 16 residues. The V gene is TRBV15, the J gene TRBJ1-4; possibly TRBD1 for D (5 bases). The clonotype comes from an adult man with Graves' hyperthyroidism. Sequencing used peripheral blood or thyroid tissue (not recorded which). As DNA, the CDR3 is TGTGCCACCAGCCCCCGAGGCGGGACGTATAATGAAAAACTGTTTTTT. Protein product: CATSPRGGTYNEKLFF.